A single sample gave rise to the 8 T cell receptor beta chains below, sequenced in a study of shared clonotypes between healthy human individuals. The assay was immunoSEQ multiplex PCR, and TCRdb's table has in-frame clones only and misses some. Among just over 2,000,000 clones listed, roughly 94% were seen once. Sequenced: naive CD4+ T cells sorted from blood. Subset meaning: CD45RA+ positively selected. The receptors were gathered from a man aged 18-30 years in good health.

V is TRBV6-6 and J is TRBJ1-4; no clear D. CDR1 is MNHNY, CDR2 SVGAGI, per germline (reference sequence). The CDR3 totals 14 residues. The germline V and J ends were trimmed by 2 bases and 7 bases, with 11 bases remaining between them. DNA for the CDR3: TGTGCCAGCAGTTACGGCGGTTTTGGTGAAAAACTGTTTTTT. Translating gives CASSYGGFGEKLFF.

The CDR3 DNA follows: TGTGCCAGCAGTCGTGGGGCTAGCGGGAGGGCCCCAGATACGCAGTATTTT. It yields the protein CASSRGASGRAPDTQYF. V usage is TRBV25-1 and J usage is TRBJ2-3, with TRBD2 identical over 12 bases. After removal of 5 bases from V and 4 bases from J, the junction contained 10 bases not matched to a gene. This CDR3 contains 17 residues. The germline V gene has CDR1 MGHDK and CDR2 SYGVNS.

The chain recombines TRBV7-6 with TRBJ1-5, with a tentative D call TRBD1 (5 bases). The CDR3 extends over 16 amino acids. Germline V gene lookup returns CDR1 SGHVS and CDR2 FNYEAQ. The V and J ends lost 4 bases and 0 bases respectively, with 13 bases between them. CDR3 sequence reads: CASSSQESASNQPQHF. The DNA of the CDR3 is TGTGCCAGCAGCTCACAGGAGTCAGCTAGCAATCAGCCCCAGCATTTT.

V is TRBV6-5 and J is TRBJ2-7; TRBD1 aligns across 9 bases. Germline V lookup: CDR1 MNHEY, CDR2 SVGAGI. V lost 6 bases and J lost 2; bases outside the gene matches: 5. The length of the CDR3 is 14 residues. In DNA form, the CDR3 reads TGTGCCAGCAGCCAGGACAGGGGTACCTACGAGCAGTACTTC. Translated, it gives CASSQDRGTYEQYF.

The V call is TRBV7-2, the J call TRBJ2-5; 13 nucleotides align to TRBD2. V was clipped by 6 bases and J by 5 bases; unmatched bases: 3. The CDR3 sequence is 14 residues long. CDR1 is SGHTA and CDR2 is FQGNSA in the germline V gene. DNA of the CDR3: TGTGCCAGCAGACTAGCGGGGGGGCGGGAGACCCAGTACTTC. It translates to CASRLAGGRETQYF.

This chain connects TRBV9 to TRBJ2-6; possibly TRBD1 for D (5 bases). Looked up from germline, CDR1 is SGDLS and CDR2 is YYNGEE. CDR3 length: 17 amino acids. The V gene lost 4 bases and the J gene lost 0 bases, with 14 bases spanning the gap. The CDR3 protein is CASSPADSISGANVLTF. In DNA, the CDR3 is TGTGCCAGCAGCCCAGCCGACAGCATCTCTGGGGCCAACGTCCTGACTTTC.

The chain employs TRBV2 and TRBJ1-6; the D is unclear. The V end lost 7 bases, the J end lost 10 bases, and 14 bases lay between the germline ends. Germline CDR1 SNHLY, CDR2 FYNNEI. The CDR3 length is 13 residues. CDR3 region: CASKSTDGSPLHF. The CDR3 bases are TGTGCCAGCAAGTCGACGGATGGCTCACCCCTCCACTTT.

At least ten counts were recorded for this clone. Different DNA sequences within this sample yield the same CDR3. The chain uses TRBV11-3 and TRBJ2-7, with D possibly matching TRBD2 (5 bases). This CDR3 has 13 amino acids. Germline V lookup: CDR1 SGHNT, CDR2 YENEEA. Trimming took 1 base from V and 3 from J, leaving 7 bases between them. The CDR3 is CASSLGGNYEQYF. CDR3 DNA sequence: TGTGCCAGCAGCTTAGGAGGGAACTACGAGCAGTACTTC.